This T cell receptor (beta chain) was recovered during a study of neurological immune-mediated disorders. One entry per CDR3 protein, called by TCRdb with MiXCR from the 5' RACE reads. The sample contains 20,000 to 30,000 distinct CDR3 sequences, 13% of which appear only once. Germline-derived CDR1 and CDR2 are PRHDT and FYEKMQ (reference sequence). This CDR3 region has 12 residues. Trimming took 5 bases from V and 6 from J, leaving 9 bases between them. There are a few counts of this clonotype. The receptor was isolated from a woman aged 55-75 years with HTLV-1-associated myelopathy (HAM/TSP). Sequenced: PBMCs. The V and J genes are TRBV13 and TRBJ2-3, with no clear D. The CDR3 here is CASSVRWDTQYF. The CDR3 DNA reads as TGTGCCAGCAGCGTCCGGTGGGATACGCAGTATTTT. Complete variable domain (other parts from reference TRBV13 and TRBJ2-3): AAGVIQSPRHLIKEKRETATLKCYPIPRHDTVYWYQQGPGQDPQFLISFYEKMQSDKGSIPDRFSAQQFSDYHSELNMSSLELGDSALYFCASSVRWDTQYFGPGTRLTVL.